This T cell receptor (beta chain) was observed in a study of cytomegalovirus exposure and HLA in healthy donors. General study points: The productive fraction for most TCR beta V segments was about 90% or about 30% in an earlier analysis. Overall, under 200 TCR beta chains were annotated as cytomegalovirus-associated.

13 Jbeta primers and 60 Vbeta primers were used for the PCR. Produced via immunoSEQ multiplex PCR; TCRdb's table is partial and in-frame only. The data show more than 95,000 clones, around a tenth seen once. Everyone who donated was a healthy bone marrow donor. This clone was counted a few times. Its specificity is unknown. V was shortened by 6 bases and J by 2 bases, with 5 bases between the two germline ends. There are 11 residues in the CDR3. In germline, CDR1 is SQVTM, CDR2 ANQGSEA. The sequence was obtained from a man younger than 45 in good health and CMV-seronegative. The sequenced sample was PBMCs. This rearrangement joins TRBV29-1 to TRBJ2-1; D ambiguous. The CDR3 region is CSVETYNEQFF. For the CDR3, the DNA is TGCAGCGTCGAGACCTACAATGAGCAGTTCTTC.